These 25 T cell receptor beta chains came from one sample sequenced in a study of regulatory T cells in long-lasting Graves disease (dated by TCRdb to the early 2020s). The library was produced with multiplex PCR. The sequencing machine was an Illumina HiSeq 4000. iRepertoire HTBI primers and Arm-PCR amplification of CDR3 regions were used to construct TCR beta libraries. TCRdb reprocessed the public reads (quality trimming at Q25 with fastp, clone calling with MiXCR) and kept in-frame beta chains. A single entry per CDR3 protein holds the most common genes and DNA from its merged rows. The sample table contains 420,000 or so distinct CDR3 sequences; only one count was recorded for about a sixth of them. Of the sample, 23% is held by the ten largest clones. This specimen's time point label, per the study, means: newly diagnosed GD, antithyroid drugs for less than 3 months. For both TCR sequencing and RNA sequencing, RNA was extracted from PBMCs using TRIzol.

The same data also went into a second study, on T cells in Graves' hyperthyroidism and ophthalmopathy.

The sample consisted of peripheral blood mononuclear cells (PBMCs), taken at new diagnosis, from a patient treated with antithyroid drugs. Receptors originate from a young woman with Graves disease. Donor details come from another sample of the same person, matched by shared clones.

Remarks on this clonotype: This likely reflects a read error, since a far larger clone is one base away. The V and J genes are TRBV2 and TRBJ2-7, with TRBD2 matching over 10 bases. V lost 6 bases to trimming and J lost 4 bases; unmatched junction nucleotides: 3. From germline, CDR1 is SNHLY and CDR2 FYNNEI. The CDR3 runs to 13 residues. Written as DNA, the CDR3 is TGTGCCAGCAGGGTGACTAGCGGGTACGAGCAGTACTTC. It codes for CASRVTSGYEQYF.

This clonotype was counted ten times or more. The chain carries TRBV7-2 and TRBJ2-1, with TRBD2 identical over 14 bases. Per germline, CDR1 SGHTA and CDR2 FQGNSA. Trimming took 5 bases from V and 6 from J; bases not matched to a gene: 9. The CDR3 has 17 residues. DNA for the CDR3: TGTGCCAGCAGCGGGGGACTAGCGGGAGTTGGAGGCAATGAGCAGTTCTTC. This gives the protein CASSGGLAGVGGNEQFF.

In this sample, this clonotype turned up many times. The chain carries TRBV29-1 and TRBJ2-7; a possible D gene is TRBD1 (6 bases). The length of the CDR3 is 15 residues. V was trimmed by 7 bases and J by 3 bases, leaving 22 bases between them. Germline-derived CDR1 and CDR2 are SQVTM and ANQGSEA. The CDR3 region has the DNA TGCAGCGCGAGCTTGAGGGGGAAGATTGTCTACGAGCAGTACTTC. Its protein is CSASLRGKIVYEQYF.

This clonotype was seen a few times. The rearrangement uses TRBV28 and TRBJ2-7; 7 positions match TRBD1. V was clipped by 2 bases and J by 6 bases; unmatched bases: 7. The germline CDR1 and CDR2 sequences are MDHEN and SYDVKM. This CDR3 region has 14 residues. The CDR3 loop is CASSLLGQAIEQYF. The CDR3, as DNA: TGTGCCAGCAGTTTACTTGGACAGGCGATCGAGCAGTACTTC.

This clonotype was counted at least ten times. This rearrangement joins TRBV30 to TRBJ2-3; D unclear. Germline V CDR1 and CDR2: GTSNPN, SVGIG (reference sequence). The CDR3 spans 12 residues. Trimming cost V 0 bases and J 1 base, with 2 bases left between them. The CDR3 sequence: CAWSVGTDTQYF. The CDR3 coding sequence is TGTGCCTGGAGTGTGGGCACAGATACGCAGTATTTT.

This sequence joins TRBV11-1 and TRBJ1-1, with TRBD1 matching over 8 bases. The V gene's germline CDR1 is SGHAT and CDR2 FQDESV (reference sequence). V gave up 10 bases and J gave up 4 bases; unmatched junction bases: 8. CDR3 size: 13 residues. The CDR3 DNA is TGTGCCATCCTACTAACAGGGGGCACTGAAGCTTTCTTT. Amino acids: CAILLTGGTEAFF.

At least ten counts were recorded for this clonotype. The junction departs from the called germline gene at one end, perhaps through a read error. The chain is built from TRBV5-1 and TRBJ1-3; D is uncertain. The germline V gene has CDR1 SGHRS and CDR2 YFSETQ. The CDR3 runs to 14 residues. The CDR3, as DNA: TGTGCCAGCAGCTTATCTCCGGGGGGAAACACCATATATTTT. Its protein product is CASSLSPGGNTIYF.

J is TRBJ1-5 and V is TRBV20-1; perhaps TRBD1 as D (6 bases). Germline CDR1 is DFQATT and CDR2 is SNEGSKA (reference sequence). This CDR3 is 14 amino acids long. V lost 6 bases, J lost 0 bases, and 12 bases lay in between. DNA for the CDR3: TGCAGTGCCTCGGGGGCCCATAGCAATCAGCCCCAGCATTTT. Translating gives CSASGAHSNQPQHF.

There are many counts of this clonotype. The chain is built from TRBV7-2 and TRBJ2-3, with D uncertain. The J call is in doubt because the DNA end fits TRBJ2-7 better. This CDR3 has 14 residues. Per the germline V gene, CDR1 is SGHTA and CDR2 is FQGNSA. The CDR3, as DNA: TGTGCCAGCAGCTTATCGACGTCGACCTACGAGCAGTACTTC. This sequence encodes CASSLSTSTYEQYF.

This clonotype was detected ten times or more. The rearrangement joins TRBV5-1 to TRBJ2-1; tentatively, D is TRBD2 (6 bases). Trimming shortened V by 2 bases and J by 1 base, and 25 bases separated the two germline ends. Germline V gives CDR1 SGHRS, CDR2 YFSETQ. This CDR3 comprises 20 residues. Written as DNA, the CDR3 is TGCGCCAGCAGCTTCCCCACCAAGGGCGGGATTACATCATCCTACAATGAGCAGTTCTTC. It codes for CASSFPTKGGITSSYNEQFF.

In this sample, this clonotype turned up a few times. The chain links TRBV7-9 to TRBJ1-1; TRBD1 matches at 7 bases. The CDR3 spans 17 residues. The V gene end was trimmed by 2 bases and the J gene end by 4 bases; junction bases not matched to a gene: 13. Per the germline V gene, CDR1 is SEHNR and CDR2 is FQNEAQ (reference sequence). CDR3 DNA sequence: TGTGCCAGCAGCTTAAATCCGAGGGACAGCCGAGGCACTGAAGCTTTCTTT. This translates into CASSLNPRDSRGTEAFF.

There are a few counts of this clonotype. CDR3 sequence (DNA): TGTGCCAGTAGTACCCAGCGGGGTAACACCGGGGAGCTGTTTTTT. This codes for CASSTQRGNTGELFF. This rearrangement joins TRBV19 to TRBJ2-2, with TRBD2 matching over 7 bases. CDR3 size: 15 residues. Trimming took 4 bases from V and 2 from J; bases not matched to a gene: 4. Germline V gives CDR1 LNHDA, CDR2 SQIVND (reference sequence).

This clonotype was detected ten times or more. The genes are TRBV20-1 and TRBJ1-5, with D unclear. V lost 5 bases, J lost 0 bases, and 8 bases lay in between. Germline-derived CDR1 and CDR2 are DFQATT and SNEGSKA (reference sequence). This CDR3 has 13 residues. CDR3 DNA: TGCAGTGCTCTACCAGGTAGCAATCAGCCCCAGCATTTT. The encoded protein is CSALPGSNQPQHF.

This clonotype was seen ten or more times. The genes are TRBV12-3 or TRBV12-4 and TRBJ2-5, with 10 nucleotides matching TRBD2. This CDR3 has 16 residues. J lost 9 bases, V lost 1 base, and 11 bases had no gene match. The CDR3 region is CASSLGAGGPSGAQYF. CDR3 sequence (DNA): TGTGCCAGCAGTTTAGGAGCGGGAGGGCCAAGCGGGGCCCAGTACTTC.

This clonotype occurred many times. The chain links TRBV3-1 to TRBJ1-2, with 10 nucleotides matching TRBD1. CDR3 length: 14 residues. V lost 3 bases and J lost 8; bases outside the gene matches: 6. Per the germline V gene, CDR1 is LGHDT and CDR2 is YNNKEL (reference sequence). The CDR3 here is CASSQGQGSGGYTF. In nucleotides, the CDR3 is TGTGCCAGCAGCCAGGGACAGGGGTCGGGGGGCTACACCTTC.

This clonotype was counted ten times or more. The chain joins TRBV2 to TRBJ2-7; TRBD2 is a possible D gene (5 bases). The germline V gene has CDR1 SNHLY and CDR2 FYNNEI. Trimming cost V 8 bases and J 6 bases, with 23 bases left between them. The CDR3 totals 15 residues. The CDR3 here is CASSMNHGRRGEQYF. The CDR3 DNA is TGTGCCAGCTCCATGAACCACGGGCGTCGGGGCGAGCAGTACTTC.

J is TRBJ1-2 and V is TRBV20-1; possible D gene TRBD1, 6 bases. This CDR3 is built from 13 residues. Germline CDR1 reads DFQATT; CDR2 reads SNEGSKA (reference sequence). V was trimmed by 6 bases and J by 7 bases, leaving 18 bases between them. The CDR3 reads CSARNLRTAGYTF. CDR3 coding DNA: TGCAGTGCAAGGAATCTACGGACAGCTGGCTACACCTTC.

This clonotype appeared a few times. This chain links TRBV28 with TRBJ2-3; D is perhaps TRBD2 (6 bases). The germline CDR1 and CDR2 sequences are MDHEN and SYDVKM. There are 14 residues in the CDR3. The V end was cut by 7 bases, the J end by 2 bases, with 13 bases between. CDR3 sequence: CASIRGVSTDTQYF. Written as DNA, the CDR3 is TGTGCCAGCATACGCGGGGTATCCACAGATACGCAGTATTTT. Full variable domain (rest looked up from reference TRBV28 and TRBJ2-3): DVKVTQSSRYLVKRTGEKVFLECVQDMDHENMFWYRQDPGLGLRLIYFSYDVKMKEKGDIPEGYSVSREKKERFSLILESASTNQTSMYLCASIRGVSTDTQYFGPGTRLTVL.

This clonotype appeared many times. J is TRBJ2-4 and V is TRBV7-2, with 9 bases aligning to TRBD2. Germline V gives CDR1 SGHTA, CDR2 FQGNSA. The ends lost 5 bases at V and 1 base at J; junction bases unmatched: 9. The CDR3 covers 17 residues. CDR3 DNA sequence: TGTGCCAGCAGCCCTCTTCTAGCGGGATTGGCCAAAAACATTCAGTACTTC. It specifies CASSPLLAGLAKNIQYF.

Concerning this clonotype: A much larger clone differs from this one at a single base, so this may be a read error. This chain uses TRBV28 with TRBJ2-1; 10 bases map to TRBD1. J was trimmed by 10 bases and V by 5 bases; bases with no gene match: 8. Germline V CDR1 and CDR2: MDHEN, SYDVKM. The CDR3 consists of 14 residues. The CDR3 loop is CASSPTGGINEQFF. CDR3 in DNA: TGTGCCAGCAGTCCGACAGGGGGCATCAACGAGCAGTTCTTC.

This clonotype was recorded many times. The rearrangement uses TRBV20-1 and TRBJ2-1; the D gene is possibly TRBD2 (6 bases). V was clipped by 6 bases and J by 4 bases, with 13 bases between them. Germline V gene lookup returns CDR1 DFQATT and CDR2 SNEGSKA (reference sequence). The CDR3 extends over 13 amino acids. This CDR3 reads CSAGPAGYNEQFF. CDR3 bases: TGCAGTGCCGGGCCGGCGGGATACAATGAGCAGTTCTTC.

The V gene is TRBV5-1, the J gene TRBJ2-5; D perhaps matches TRBD2 (5 bases). Germline V gene sequence: CDR1 SGHRS, CDR2 YFSETQ. The CDR3 contains 13 residues. Trimming took 8 bases from V and 3 from J, leaving 14 bases between them. The CDR3 DNA reads as TGCGCCAGTAGGCGCGGGCCCGAAGAGACCCAGTACTTC. Protein: CASRRGPEETQYF.

This clonotype was observed many times. This sequence joins TRBV12-3 or TRBV12-4 and TRBJ1-2; 7 bases align to TRBD1. The CDR3 runs 14 residues. V shed 7 bases, J shed 0 bases, and the junction held 5 bases outside the gene matches. The CDR3 coding sequence is TGTGCCAGCATCCCCGGGACAGCTAACTATGGCTACACCTTC. Its protein is CASIPGTANYGYTF.

The chain recombines TRBV6-2 or TRBV6-3 with TRBJ2-5; maybe TRBD2 (5 bases). V was pared by 7 bases and J by 5 bases, with 17 bases between. The V gene's germline CDR1 is MNHEY and CDR2 SVGEGT. The CDR3 runs 14 residues. For the CDR3, the DNA is TGTGCCAGCAAGGAGGATGTGTTAAGGGAGACCCAGTACTTC. Protein product: CASKEDVLRETQYF.

This clonotype was counted a few times. The chain joins TRBV27 to TRBJ1-5, with D perhaps matching TRBD1 (6 bases). CDR3 length: 14 amino acids. Deletions cut 5 bases from V and 5 bases from J, with 13 bases between. Germline V gives CDR1 MNHEY, CDR2 SMNVEV (reference sequence). The chain's CDR3 is CASSARGADQPQHF. DNA for the CDR3: TGTGCCAGCAGTGCCCGGGGGGCGGATCAGCCCCAGCATTTT.